Shown below are 12 T cell receptor beta chains from a single sample sequenced in a study of blood T cell repertoires in COVID-19. Data came from immunoSEQ multiplex PCR; TCRdb stores just in-frame clones and leaves some out. This sample has some 120,000 clones, with roughly four fifths found just once. Input material: peripheral blood. The receptors originated from a human donor in a cohort sampled during active COVID-19.

V usage is TRBV27 and J usage is TRBJ2-3; D might be TRBD1 (5 bases). Germline assignment: CDR1 MNHEY and CDR2 SMNVEV (reference sequence). V was shortened by 4 bases and J by 6 bases, with 11 bases between the two germline ends. This CDR3 spans 13 amino acids. CDR3 nucleotides: TGTGCCAGCAGTTCCCACAGGCGGGATACGCAGTATTTT. Encoded protein: CASSSHRRDTQYF.

CDR3 protein: CATSDRGAGSEAFF. The DNA of the CDR3 is TGTGCCACCAGTGATAGGGGCGCCGGGTCTGAAGCTTTCTTT. V usage is TRBV24-1 and J usage is TRBJ1-1; maybe TRBD1 (5 bases). There are 14 residues in the CDR3. Trimming removed 3 bases from V and 6 bases from J, with 13 bases in between. The germline gives CDR1 KGHDR, CDR2 SFDVKD.

V usage is TRBV29-1 and J usage is TRBJ1-2; D not resolved. The CDR3 is made up of 15 amino acids. The germline V gene encodes CDR1 SQVTM and CDR2 ANQGSEA. The V and J ends lost 4 bases and 0 bases respectively, with 15 bases between them. CDR3: CSVVGNEEANYGYTF. The CDR3 DNA sequence: TGCAGCGTTGTGGGCAACGAAGAAGCTAACTATGGCTACACCTTC.

This clone was seen a few times. The chain links TRBV30 to TRBJ1-5; tentatively, D is TRBD1 (5 bases). V gave up 3 bases and J gave up 5 bases, with 17 bases separating them. Looked up from germline, CDR1 is GTSNPN and CDR2 is SVGIG (reference sequence). This CDR3 comprises 15 residues. Written as DNA, the CDR3 is TGTGCCTGGAGCCCGGGCGGGGGGAGGTATCAGCCCCAGCATTTT. Its translation: CAWSPGGGRYQPQHF.

The CDR3 protein is CASSPLGGNTEAFF. In DNA, the CDR3 is TGTGCCAGCAGCCCTCTCGGAGGAAACACTGAAGCTTTCTTT. This chain joins TRBV7-6 and TRBJ1-1; D gene ambiguous. V lost 5 bases and J lost 2, with 12 bases in between. The germline V gene encodes CDR1 SGHVS and CDR2 FNYEAQ. The CDR3 runs to 14 residues.

This chain links TRBV14 with TRBJ2-7, with 9 bases aligning to TRBD1. V lost 0 bases to trimming and J lost 2 bases; unmatched junction nucleotides: 8. The CDR3 length is 17 residues. Germline CDR1 and CDR2: SGHDN and FVKESK. The DNA of the CDR3 is TGTGCCAGCAGCCAAGATTGGGGACAGGGAGTCCCCTACGAGCAGTACTTC. Its translation: CASSQDWGQGVPYEQYF.

This chain links TRBV6-2 or TRBV6-3 with TRBJ2-7; D gene unclear. The V gene lost 2 bases and the J gene lost 2 bases, with 13 bases spanning the gap. The germline V gene encodes CDR1 MNHEY and CDR2 SVGEGT. The CDR3 contains 15 residues. CDR3 sequence (DNA): TGTGCCAGCAGTTACAAGCAAGTAGCAGCCTACGAGCAGTACTTC. Its protein is CASSYKQVAAYEQYF.

V gene TRBV6-6 combines with J gene TRBJ2-6; possibly TRBD1 for D (5 bases). The germline V and J ends were trimmed by 5 bases and 0 bases, with 23 bases remaining between them. The CDR3 has 20 residues. Per the germline V gene, CDR1 is MNHNY and CDR2 is SVGAGI (reference sequence). CDR3 nucleotides: TGTGCCAGCAGTCATCGACCAATACAGGTCCCCAACTCTGGGGCCAACGTCCTGACTTTC. Amino acids: CASSHRPIQVPNSGANVLTF.

There are a few counts of this clone. The chain couples TRBV19 to TRBJ2-2; 7 bases are a match to TRBD1. Trimming at V came to 8 bases and at J to 0 bases, leaving 3 bases not matched to a gene. The CDR3 has 14 amino acids. CDR1 is LNHDA and CDR2 is SQIVND in the germline V gene (reference sequence). CDR3 sequence (DNA): TGTGCCAGTGCCCAGGGGGCGAACACCGGGGAGCTGTTTTTT. Amino acids: CASAQGANTGELFF.

This clone has only a few counts. This chain connects TRBV29-1 to TRBJ2-5, with 9 positions matching TRBD1. The CDR3 is 12 amino acids. Germline V CDR1 and CDR2: SQVTM, ANQGSEA. The V gene end was trimmed by 7 bases and the J gene end by 5 bases; junction bases not matched to a gene: 5. This CDR3 reads CSGYRGRETQYF. The CDR3 DNA reads as TGCAGCGGATACAGGGGGCGCGAGACCCAGTACTTC.

The chain combines TRBV19 with TRBJ1-2; D possibly corresponds to TRBD1 (5 bases). The germline V gene encodes CDR1 LNHDA and CDR2 SQIVND (reference sequence). CDR3 size: 15 residues. V lost 3 bases, J lost 0 bases, and 11 bases lay in between. The CDR3 loop is CASSIVPGANYGYTF. The DNA of the CDR3 is TGTGCCAGTAGTATTGTACCGGGGGCTAACTATGGCTACACCTTC.

This clone showed up just once. This chain uses TRBV7-2 with TRBJ1-2; 8 bases match TRBD1. The junction had 11 bases not matched to a gene; V was cut back by 5 bases and J by 0 bases. The CDR3 has 17 amino acids. CDR1 and CDR2 from the germline V gene are SGHTA and FQGNSA. Here the CDR3 DNA reads TGTGCCAGCAGCCCCGGGACAGGAAAGATTTCTAACTATGGCTACACCTTC. Its translation is CASSPGTGKISNYGYTF.